The rows below give T cell receptor delta chains drawn from one sample of a study of Vδ1+ human thymocytes. TCRdb reanalysed the multiplex PCR reads via CATT. The table has around 20,000 delta-chain clones, 8.1% seen once. Sequenced input: Vdelta1+ gamma-delta thymocytes from the thymus. The source of these receptors is a child in the first two years of life who had congenital heart surgery. Each CDR3 is given without its conserved first and last residue.

v_gene,CDR3aa
TRDV1,ALGESFLSRRDKVPYTDKLI
TRDV1,ALGKSPRPRQYTDKLI
TRDV1,ALGGDTLGDKLI
TRDV1,ALGEGRKGKLI
TRDV1,ALGELRGNTDKLI
TRDV1,ALGVPVPGGTDKLI
TRDV1,ALGELVLGDRDKLI
TRDV1,ALGEWSRTGGYTDKLI
TRDV1,ALGAPRRAFLRTELGDTTDKLI
TRDV1,ALGEEPRRRGYAAPTDKLI
TRDV1,ALGEGLGLGDAHQHLSDKLI
TRDV1,ALGDLGGPGRYTDKLI
TRDV2,ACDPGGQARPLI
TRDV1,ALGELFAPQLGDYTDKLI
TRDV1,ALGGTLWGIPYTDKLI
TRDV1,ALGEVGIQEDTDKLI
TRDV1,ALGDGLFPTGDTGPHTDKLI
TRDV1,ALGASGYAPTNKLI
TRDV1,ALGEPLGDTYTDKLI
TRDV1,ALGAPGELI
TRDV1,AASYGWGIEGTDKLI
TRDV1,ALGEQVTGLPTWGWSYTDKLI